The 26 T cell receptor beta chains listed next were all sequenced from one sample in a study of shared clonotypes between healthy human individuals. Using immunoSEQ multiplex PCR, the repertoire was profiled, and TCRdb retains in-frame clones only, with some absent. In the table there are about 770,000 clones, roughly 72% of which are singletons. Sequencing was done on a sample of memory CD4+ T cells sorted from blood. Indicated subset: CD45RA-negative fraction. All receptors come from a woman aged 25-40 years in good health.

This clone was counted between two and nine times. The chain employs TRBV7-9 and TRBJ2-7, with TRBD2 identical over 9 bases. Looked up from germline, CDR1 is SEHNR and CDR2 is FQNEAQ (reference sequence). The CDR3 extends over 14 amino acids. Germline trimming cut 4 bases from V and 3 bases from J; bases unmatched to any gene: 4. CDR3 sequence (DNA): TGTGCCAGCAGCTCCGGGACTAGCAGCTACGAGCAGTACTTC. Its translation is CASSSGTSSYEQYF. The complete variable domain, with remaining parts taken from reference TRBV7-9 and TRBJ2-7, reads DTGVSQNPRHKITKRGQNVTFRCDPISEHNRLYWYRQTLGQGPEFLTYFQNEAQLEKSRLLSDRFSAERPKGSFSTLEIQRTEQGDSAMYLCASSSGTSSYEQYFGPGTRLTVT.

The chain links TRBV2 to TRBJ1-2; 8 bases map to TRBD1. The CDR3 sequence is 15 residues long. Germline V gene lookup returns CDR1 SNHLY and CDR2 FYNNEI. V lost 6 bases and J lost 5; bases outside the gene matches: 11. The CDR3 DNA reads TGTGCCAGCAGCCCCGGGACAGGAGGAGGTTATGGCTACACCTTC. This gives the protein CASSPGTGGGYGYTF.

This chain joins TRBV28 and TRBJ2-1, with D unresolved. Germline loops: CDR1 MDHEN, CDR2 SYDVKM. The CDR3 consists of 13 residues. The V and J ends lost 5 bases and 11 bases respectively, with 16 bases between them. CDR3 in DNA: TGTGCCAGCAGTATACAAACAGTATCTAAGCAGTTCTTC. Translation: CASSIQTVSKQFF.

With respect to this clone: This CDR3 is also generated by other DNA sequences in the sample. This chain uses TRBV6-6 with TRBJ2-3; D is unclear. CDR1 is MNHNY, CDR2 SVGAGI, per germline (reference sequence). This CDR3 is 14 amino acids long. Trimming pared 2 bases from V and 0 bases from J, leaving 6 bases between. CDR3 DNA: TGTGCCAGCAGTTACGGGCGGAGCACAGATACGCAGTATTTT. It is translated as CASSYGRSTDTQYF.

This clone was detected a few times. This rearrangement joins TRBV10-3 to TRBJ1-2; D unresolved. The V and J ends lost 8 bases and 10 bases respectively, with 5 bases between them. The CDR3 runs to 8 residues. The germline V gene encodes CDR1 ENHRY and CDR2 SYGVKD. CDR3: CAIGDYTF. For the CDR3, the DNA is TGTGCCATCGGGGACTACACCTTC.

The chain is built from TRBV30 and TRBJ2-7; the match to TRBD1 covers 8 bases. Trimming took 3 bases from V and 3 from J; bases not matched to a gene: 4. This CDR3 comprises 13 residues. Germline V lookup: CDR1 GTSNPN, CDR2 SVGIG (reference sequence). CDR3 DNA: TGTGCCTGGAGCCCAGGGGGCAACTACGAGCAGTACTTC. Translation gives CAWSPGGNYEQYF.

In its sample, this clone was seen a few times. The chain is built from TRBV5-1 and TRBJ2-2, with D possibly being TRBD1 (6 bases). The V and J ends lost 2 bases and 1 base respectively, with 6 bases between them. The CDR3 spans 14 residues. Germline V CDR1 and CDR2: SGHRS, YFSETQ. The CDR3 bases are TGCGCCAGCAGCTTACAGGGGAACACCGGGGAGCTGTTTTTT. It translates to CASSLQGNTGELFF.

The rearrangement links TRBV6-6 to TRBJ1-5, with 9 bases identical to TRBD1. The CDR3 contains 15 residues. From germline, CDR1 is MNHNY and CDR2 SVGAGI (reference sequence). The V and J ends lost 6 bases and 7 bases, in that order; junction bases with no gene match: 10. This chain's CDR3 is CASSPPGQGRQPQHF. CDR3 nucleotide sequence: TGTGCCAGCAGCCCACCGGGACAGGGAAGACAGCCCCAGCATTTT.

This clone was picked up a small number of times. The rearrangement links TRBV7-2 to TRBJ2-2; the D gene is possibly TRBD2 (6 bases). The CDR3 runs 13 residues. Trimming took off 5 bases at V and 6 bases at J, with 10 bases between the two ends. Per germline, CDR1 SGHTA and CDR2 FQGNSA. The CDR3 DNA is TGTGCCAGCAGCACGCGGGATTCCGGGGAGCTGTTTTTT. Protein: CASSTRDSGELFF.

This clone has just a few counts. The rearrangement uses TRBV5-6 and TRBJ2-7, with a weak D call TRBD2 (6 bases). V was shortened by 3 bases and J by 6 bases, with 16 bases between the two germline ends. CDR3 length equals 14 residues. Germline V gene lookup returns CDR1 SGHDT and CDR2 YYEEEE. This CDR3 reads CASSSLGGVSEQYF. The CDR3 nucleotides read TGTGCCAGCAGCTCACTGGGGGGAGTATCCGAGCAGTACTTC.

V is TRBV28 and J is TRBJ1-5; D is unresolved. Germline V gene sequence: CDR1 MDHEN, CDR2 SYDVKM. The CDR3 extends over 14 amino acids. V was cut by 6 bases and J by 11 bases, with 20 bases left in between. The CDR3 is CASSSPGVLGSQHF. In DNA, the CDR3 is TGTGCCAGCAGCTCTCCGGGCGTTTTGGGGTCCCAGCATTTT.

The gene calls are TRBV11-2 and TRBJ2-1, with D unclear. The V end lost 4 bases, the J end lost 2 bases, and 12 bases lay between the germline ends. Germline V CDR1 and CDR2: SGHAT, FQNNGV. CDR3 length: 15 residues. CDR3 DNA sequence: TGTGCCAGCAGCTCTCTAACTGGGCCCTACAATGAGCAGTTCTTC. It translates to CASSSLTGPYNEQFF.

This chain joins TRBV7-2 and TRBJ1-5; D not resolved. The V end was cut by 5 bases, the J end by 5 bases, with 10 bases between. Germline CDR1 SGHTA, CDR2 FQGNSA. This CDR3 is built from 13 residues. The CDR3: CASSLSGDQPQHF. The CDR3 DNA reads TGTGCCAGCAGCCTCAGCGGCGATCAGCCCCAGCATTTT.

In this sample, this clone turned up a few times. The gene calls are TRBV4-1 and TRBJ1-2, with a tentative D call TRBD1 (6 bases). V was trimmed by 3 bases and J by 7 bases, leaving 24 bases between them. The CDR3 length is 17 residues. CDR1 MGHRA and CDR2 YSYEKL come from the germline V gene. The CDR3 DNA reads TGCGCCAGCAGCCATGGAAACTACAGGGTTTTAATGCGTGGCTACACCTTC. Amino acids: CASSHGNYRVLMRGYTF.

This chain joins TRBV28 and TRBJ1-3; maybe TRBD1 (6 bases). Trimming pared 5 bases from V and 4 bases from J, leaving 15 bases between. The CDR3 is 15 residues long. Germline lookup yields CDR1 MDHEN and CDR2 SYDVKM. The CDR3, as DNA: TGTGCCAGCAGTATGACTAGGGGGGCAGGAAACACCATATATTTT. This gives the protein CASSMTRGAGNTIYF.

The chain couples TRBV10-3 to TRBJ1-2; D remains ambiguous. This CDR3 has 12 amino acids. Germline assignment: CDR1 ENHRY and CDR2 SYGVKD. The ends were cut back, 0 bases at V and 8 bases at J, with 7 bases in the middle. CDR3 loop: CAISESTSGYTF. The CDR3 DNA is TGTGCCATCAGTGAGTCGACCAGCGGCTACACCTTC.

This chain links TRBV18 with TRBJ1-5; weak D call: TRBD1 (6 bases). The V gene lost 4 bases and the J gene lost 0 bases, with 22 bases spanning the gap. There are 19 residues in the CDR3. The germline V gene has CDR1 KGHSH and CDR2 LQKENI. CDR3 in DNA: TGTGCCAGCTCACTTACAACAGGGTACGGGCTATATAGCAATCAGCCCCAGCATTTT. Protein sequence: CASSLTTGYGLYSNQPQHF.

The V gene is TRBV5-1, the J gene TRBJ2-7; D possibly corresponds to TRBD2 (6 bases). The CDR3 runs to 15 residues. V dropped 0 bases and J dropped 0 bases, with 10 bases sitting between them. CDR1 and CDR2 (germline): SGHRS, YFSETQ. CDR3 in amino acids: CASSLAHGSSYEQYF. For the CDR3, the DNA is TGCGCCAGCAGCTTGGCACACGGGAGCTCCTACGAGCAGTACTTC.

This clone was detected once. The gene calls are TRBV7-2 and TRBJ2-1; 8 positions match TRBD2. The CDR3 consists of 16 residues. Germline CDR1 reads SGHTA; CDR2 reads FQGNSA. Trimming at V came to 2 bases and at J to 2 bases, leaving 5 bases not matched to a gene. The CDR3 is CASSLRREGPYNEQFF. The CDR3 DNA is TGTGCCAGCAGCTTAAGACGGGAGGGCCCCTACAATGAGCAGTTCTTC.

The J gene is TRBJ1-3, the V gene TRBV2, with a tentative D call TRBD1 (5 bases). The CDR3 is made up of 15 amino acids. V was trimmed by 5 bases and J by 0 bases, leaving 11 bases between them. The germline V gene encodes CDR1 SNHLY and CDR2 FYNNEI. The CDR3 is CASSPDDSSGNTIYF. The DNA for the CDR3 is TGTGCCAGCAGTCCCGACGACAGCTCTGGAAACACCATATATTTT.

This clone was counted once. The rearrangement uses TRBV28 and TRBJ2-1; D might be TRBD2 (5 bases). CDR3 length equals 15 residues. Trimming cost V 3 bases and J 0 bases, with 9 bases left between them. Looked up from germline, CDR1 is MDHEN and CDR2 is SYDVKM. Here the CDR3 reads CASSLGSDSYNEQFF. In nucleotides, the CDR3 is TGTGCCAGCAGTTTGGGGAGCGACTCCTACAATGAGCAGTTCTTC.

V and J are TRBV19 and TRBJ1-1; D uncertain. Germline values: CDR1 LNHDA, CDR2 SQIVND (reference sequence). This CDR3 has 13 amino acids. V gave up 6 bases and J gave up 1 base, with 9 bases separating them. As DNA, the CDR3 is TGTGCCAGTAGGGACGGACCGAACACTGAAGCTTTCTTT. It yields the protein CASRDGPNTEAFF.

V and J are TRBV5-6 and TRBJ1-2; 8 bases fit TRBD1. Germline loops: CDR1 SGHDT, CDR2 YYEEEE. With 3 bases clipped from V and 4 bases from J, the junction kept 8 bases outside the gene matches. The CDR3 sequence is 15 residues long. Written as DNA, the CDR3 is TGTGCCAGCAGCTCTAAGGACAGGGAAATCTATGGCTACACCTTC. Amino acid sequence: CASSSKDREIYGYTF.

The CDR3 DNA follows: TGTGCCAGCAGCATACAGGGTTCGGAGACCCAGTACTTC. Amino acids: CASSIQGSETQYF. The chain has TRBV11-2 and TRBJ2-5; the D gene is possibly TRBD1 (6 bases). Between the trimmed V and J ends, which lost 5 bases and 5 bases, there was a span of 12 bases. CDR3 length: 13 amino acids. Germline-derived CDR1 and CDR2 are SGHAT and FQNNGV. The whole variable domain, remainder taken from reference TRBV11-2 and TRBJ2-5, is EAGVAQSPRYKIIEKRQSVAFWCNPISGHATLYWYQQILGQGPKLLIQFQNNGVVDDSQLPKDRFSAERLKGVDSTLKIQPAKLEDSAVYLCASSIQGSETQYFGPGTRLLVL.

This clone has just one count. The rearrangement links TRBV7-7 to TRBJ2-3, with D possibly matching TRBD2 (6 bases). The CDR3 is 13 amino acids. V lost 4 bases and J 5 bases, leaving 10 bases between the germline ends. Germline CDR1 SSHAT, CDR2 FNYEAQ (reference sequence). The CDR3 coding sequence is TGTGCCAGCAGCTCCGGGACTCAAGATACGCAGTATTTT. It encodes CASSSGTQDTQYF.

V gene TRBV7-9 combines with J gene TRBJ2-2; 8 nucleotides line up with TRBD2. The CDR3 spans 15 residues. V dropped 0 bases and J dropped 7; count of bases not matched to a gene: 4. CDR1 SEHNR and CDR2 FQNEAQ come from the germline V gene (reference sequence). The CDR3 region is CASSLAGGRRGELFF. CDR3 nucleotide sequence: TGTGCCAGCAGCTTAGCTGGCGGGAGGCGCGGGGAGCTGTTTTTT.